This T cell receptor beta chain stems from a study of graft-versus-host responses after intestinal transplantation. In the study overall: Multivisceral, liver-intestinal, or isolated intestinal transplants were received by the recipients. Findings and caveats of the study: High graft-versus-host to host-versus-graft clonal ratios were seen in allografts of patients with graft-donor T cell macrochimerism. GvH clones were found in recipient marrow; some appeared first in ileum or blood.

The CDR3 is made up of 14 amino acids. Germline V lookup: CDR1 LNHDA, CDR2 SQIVND (reference sequence). Trimming removed 11 bases from V and 3 bases from J, with 19 bases in between. A note on this clone: Its antigen is still unknown.

This sample's time point: postoperative day 105 after intestinal transplantation (dayNNNN = postoperative day). The protocol was immunoSEQ multiplex PCR, while the TCRdb copy is restricted to in-frame clones and leaves out a portion. The table lists roughly 11,000 clones, roughly 90% of them singletons. This rearrangement joins TRBV19 to TRBJ1-2; possible D gene TRBD1, 5 bases. This clonotype originated in a human patient who received an intestinal transplant, so some T cells may come from the graft donor. The sequencing used PBMCs, collected 105 days after intestinal transplantation. The CDR3: CAARGGFPHYGYTF. CDR3 coding DNA: TGTGCCGCGAGGGGCGGGTTCCCTCACTATGGCTACACCTTC.